This TCR beta chain derives from a study of cytomegalovirus exposure and HLA in healthy donors. On the study more broadly: The 120 validation repertoires used the same platform as the roughly 720 first-cohort repertoires (as reported by a later analysis). Notes on the study in general: It was found in a later analysis that first-cohort TCR clusters tended to co-occur in the 100 to 150 validation repertoires.

A note on this clone: Antigen specificity is unknown.

Here immunoSEQ multiplex PCR was the method, and the copy in TCRdb shows in-frame clones only, minus some. The repertoire includes about 250,000 clones, about 88% of them detected once, and 9.5% to 15% sits in the top ten. Germline V CDR1 and CDR2: SGHRS, YFSETQ. Deletions cut 1 base from V and 4 bases from J, with 8 bases between. CDR3 length: 13 residues. Among the 90 to 150 subjects of the validation cohort, separate from the roughly 600-subject first cohort, were the donors. The chain combines TRBV5-1 with TRBJ1-1; D is uncertain. This clonotype was obtained from a man between 18 and 35 years old in good health and CMV-seropositive. The material sequenced was PBMCs. The CDR3 DNA is TGCGCCAGCAGCTTGAAACGAGGCACTGAAGCTTTCTTT. Protein product: CASSLKRGTEAFF.